The table lists the clone carrying this T cell receptor (beta chain) with many counts. As yet, its antigen is unknown. The record originates from a study of T-cell reconstitution after alpha-beta-depleted transplantation in children. Whole-study results and caveats: Two months or so post-transplant, alpha-beta T cells reportedly derived from several hundred expanded graft clones. Newly produced T cells mostly accounted for T-cell counts and diversity one year post-transplant.

V was cut by 6 bases and J by 6 bases, with 18 bases left in between. Germline values: CDR1 GTSNPN, CDR2 SVGIG (reference sequence). This CDR3 has 14 amino acids. Construction of the TCRbeta library involved unique molecular identifiers. TCRdb reprocessed the PCR reads with MiXCR, giving one entry per CDR3 protein. The data show roughly 790,000 distinct CDR3 sequences, 15% to 20% seen once. Source: PBMCs, mostly from graft donor cells, taken 360 days after TCRalphabeta/CD19-depleted stem cell transplant. This chain joins TRBV30 and TRBJ2-1, with D tentatively TRBD2 (5 bases). The TCR comes from a male patient between 5 and 17 years old who had a stem cell transplant for acute lymphoblastic leukemia, so the T cells may come from the graft donor. The CDR3 bases are TGTGCCTGCGCTAGCTACGCCATCAGCAATGAGCAGTTCTTC. Protein: CACASYAISNEQFF.